The clone carrying this T cell receptor beta chain came up many times. This CDR3 is built from 11 residues. The ends were cut back, 4 bases at V and 5 bases at J, with 8 bases in the middle. Germline assignment: CDR1 SQVTM and CDR2 ANQGSEA. The data belong to a study of blood T cells in healthy people across ages. With a J-beta primer mix and a sample-barcoded 5' primer, a second PCR ran about 7 to 11 cycles. One entry per CDR3 protein, called by TCRdb with MiXCR from the 5' RACE reads. This sample yields more than 450,000 distinct CDR3 sequences, of which around a quarter are seen a single time; approximately 3.3% belongs to the top ten. These same records also appear under a second study, on T cells of mothers and their children.

V usage is TRBV29-1 and J usage is TRBJ2-5; the D is unclear. The origin of this receptor is a boy aged 2 to 10 in good health. Sequencing input: blood. CDR3 sequence: CSVARTETQYF. CDR3 DNA sequence: TGCAGCGTTGCCAGAACGGAGACCCAGTACTTC. The whole variable domain, remainder taken from reference TRBV29-1 and TRBJ2-5, is SAVISQKPSRDICQRGTSLTIQCQVDSQVTMMFWYRQQPGQSLTLIATANQGSEATYESGFVIDKFPISRPNLTFSTLTVSNMSPEDSSIYLCSVARTETQYFGPGTRLLVL.